This T cell receptor beta chain was identified during a study of shared clonotypes between healthy human individuals. Naivety among CD8 cells was defined by CD45RO negativity and positive CCR7 selection, thereby excluding terminally differentiated effector memory CD45RA+ cells. The table came from immunoSEQ multiplex PCR; TCRdb's copy has only in-frame clones and leaves some out. The table includes about 2 million clones, about 95% detected once. The sample comprised naive CD8+ T cells sorted from blood. The TCR comes from a man between 18 and 29 years old in good health.

The CDR3 is CASSVTGEDQPQHF. In nucleotides, the CDR3 is TGTGCCAGCAGCGTTACAGGGGAGGATCAGCCCCAGCATTTT. V is TRBV6-5 and J is TRBJ1-5; TRBD1 agrees at 7 bases. The trim removed 6 bases at V and 5 bases at J, leaving 7 bases unmatched. The CDR3 has 14 amino acids. CDR1 is MNHEY, CDR2 SVGAGI, per germline.